Each of the 32 T cell receptor beta chains below was sequenced from the same sample in a study of CD8 T cells in Susac syndrome. The RNA, about 0.5 to 1 ug, was put through reverse transcription using random hexamers. TCRdb re-called the immunoSEQ multiplex PCR reads through MiXCR, storing one row per CDR3 protein. The data show roughly 190,000 distinct CDR3 sequences, around 95% seen once. The sample comprised CD4+ T cells from PBMCs. The receptors stem from a human donor with Susac syndrome.

The V gene is TRBV28, the J gene TRBJ2-5; D is unclear. V was clipped by 3 bases and J by 5 bases, with 10 bases between them. The germline V gene encodes CDR1 MDHEN and CDR2 SYDVKM. The CDR3 totals 13 residues. This CDR3 reads CASSFPPVETQYF. The CDR3 nucleotides read TGTGCCAGCAGTTTCCCCCCTGTGGAGACCCAGTACTTC.

V and J are TRBV2 and TRBJ2-3, with D unresolved. The V gene lost 7 bases and the J gene lost 1 base, with 9 bases spanning the gap. The CDR3 sequence is 13 residues long. Germline V gene sequence: CDR1 SNHLY, CDR2 FYNNEI. In DNA form, the CDR3 reads TGTGCCAGCATTGGGGTCGGCACAGATACGCAGTATTTT. It codes for CASIGVGTDTQYF. Together with reference TRBV2 and TRBJ2-3, the CDR3 gives the full variable domain: EPEVTQTPSHQVTQMGQEVILRCVPISNHLYFYWYRQILGQKVEFLVSFYNNEISEKSEIFDDQFSVERPDGSNFTLKIRSTKLEDSAMYFCASIGVGTDTQYFGPGTRLTVL.

This chain connects TRBV20-1 to TRBJ1-5; D unresolved. Germline V gives CDR1 DFQATT, CDR2 SNEGSKA (reference sequence). The length of the CDR3 is 14 residues. V lost 3 bases, J lost 3 bases, and 12 bases lay in between. The CDR3 sequence: CSASISNSNQPQHF. The CDR3 DNA sequence: TGCAGTGCTAGTATCTCTAACTCCAATCAGCCCCAGCATTTT.

The genes are TRBV11-2 and TRBJ2-2; D gene uncertain. The CDR3 spans 16 residues. Germline V lookup: CDR1 SGHAT, CDR2 FQNNGV. Trimming took off 2 bases at V and 0 bases at J, with 10 bases between the two ends. The CDR3 here is CASSLLTVPNTGELFF. CDR3 bases: TGTGCCAGCAGCTTACTGACTGTCCCGAACACCGGGGAGCTGTTTTTT.

This sequence joins TRBV20-1 and TRBJ2-3; D is perhaps TRBD1 (5 bases). The CDR3 is 15 residues long. The germline V gene encodes CDR1 DFQATT and CDR2 SNEGSKA (reference sequence). V was trimmed by 0 bases and J by 0 bases, leaving 10 bases between them. As DNA, the CDR3 is TGCAGTGCTAGAGACAGGGCCACTAGCACAGATACGCAGTATTTT. It encodes CSARDRATSTDTQYF.

The CDR3 loop reads CASTSVGTEAFF. Here the CDR3 DNA reads TGTGCCAGCACCAGTGTAGGCACTGAAGCTTTCTTT. This rearrangement joins TRBV6-5 to TRBJ1-1; D gene ambiguous. The CDR3 is 12 amino acids. Germline CDR1 reads MNHEY; CDR2 reads SVGAGI. V shed 7 bases and J shed 4 bases, with 10 bases lying between them.

The rearrangement uses TRBV9 and TRBJ2-3; TRBD2 matches at 8 bases. Germline CDR1 is SGDLS and CDR2 is YYNGEE. V lost 4 bases, J lost 2 bases, and 9 bases stayed unmatched. The CDR3 is made up of 16 amino acids. The CDR3 protein is CASSRAAGDYTDTQYF. In nucleotides, the CDR3 is TGTGCCAGCAGCCGAGCAGCGGGGGACTACACAGATACGCAGTATTTT. Based on the CDR3 plus reference TRBV9 and TRBJ2-3, the full variable domain is DSGVTQTPKHLITATGQRVTLRCSPRSGDLSVYWYQQSLDQGLQFLIQYYNGEERAKGNILERFSAQQFPDLHSELNLSSLELGDSALYFCASSRAAGDYTDTQYFGPGTRLTVL.

The chain has TRBV6-2 or TRBV6-3 and TRBJ2-7; D is unresolved. The CDR3 spans 12 residues. From germline, CDR1 is MNHEY and CDR2 SVGEGT. Trimming pared 6 bases from V and 3 bases from J, leaving 9 bases between. The CDR3 DNA follows: TGTGCCAGCAGCCGGACCAACTACGAGCAGTACTTC. It specifies CASSRTNYEQYF.

A word on this clonotype: One end of the junction is discordant with germline, which a read error may explain. The rearrangement uses TRBV5-1 and TRBJ2-5; D is uncertain. The CDR3 consists of 14 residues. CDR1 and CDR2 from the germline V gene are SGHRS and YFSETQ. CDR3: CASRLSGPQGTQYF. Here the CDR3 DNA reads TGCGCCAGCAGACTTTCCGGACCTCAAGGGACCCAGTACTTC.

The chain couples TRBV5-1 to TRBJ1-2; 7 bases agree with TRBD1. This CDR3 region has 15 residues. V shed 3 bases, J shed 7 bases, and the junction held 12 bases outside the gene matches. CDR1 and CDR2 from the germline V gene are SGHRS and YFSETQ. The CDR3 DNA follows: TGCGCCAGCAGCTCCTTGGCCCGACAGGGCAGTGGCTACACCTTC. Protein sequence: CASSSLARQGSGYTF. Looking up the rest from reference TRBV5-1 and TRBJ1-2 gives the full variable domain: KAGVTQTPRYLIKTRGQQVTLSCSPISGHRSVSWYQQTPGQGLQFLFEYFSETQRNKGNFPGRFSGRQFSNSRSEMNVSTLELGDSALYLCASSSLARQGSGYTFGSGTRLTVV.

The genes are TRBV12-3 or TRBV12-4 and TRBJ2-7; weak D call: TRBD1 (6 bases). The CDR3 length is 11 residues. V lost 7 bases and J 4 bases, leaving 8 bases between the germline ends. The DNA for the CDR3 is TGTGCCAGCACTCAGGGGTACGAGCAGTACTTC. Translation gives CASTQGYEQYF.

The rearrangement links TRBV7-2 to TRBJ1-5; no definite D call. The CDR3 runs 13 residues. Germline V lookup: CDR1 SGHTA, CDR2 FQGNSA. Trimming removed 3 bases at V and 4 bases at J, with 7 bases between. CDR3 in DNA: TGTGCCAGCAGCTTGGCCTTTAATCAGCCCCAGCATTTT. As protein: CASSLAFNQPQHF.

This chain uses TRBV6-2 or TRBV6-3 with TRBJ2-5; D could derive from TRBD1 or TRBD2 (5 bases each). From germline, CDR1 is MNHEY and CDR2 SVGEGT. V lost 6 bases and J 5 bases, leaving 19 bases between the germline ends. The CDR3 is made up of 15 amino acids. Here the CDR3 DNA reads TGTGCCAGCAGATCCACAGGCCGCCGAGGGGAGACCCAGTACTTC. As protein: CASRSTGRRGETQYF.

The chain links TRBV9 to TRBJ1-6; D may be TRBD1 (5 bases). The germline gives CDR1 SGDLS, CDR2 YYNGEE. Trimming shortened V by 2 bases and J by 8 bases, and 14 bases separated the two germline ends. The CDR3 loop spans 15 amino acids. The DNA for the CDR3 is TGTGCCAGCAGCGTTGTAGGGGTAGTTGATTCACCCCTCCACTTT. Residues: CASSVVGVVDSPLHF. The full variable domain, its missing parts supplied by reference TRBV9 and TRBJ1-6, is DSGVTQTPKHLITATGQRVTLRCSPRSGDLSVYWYQQSLDQGLQFLIQYYNGEERAKGNILERFSAQQFPDLHSELNLSSLELGDSALYFCASSVVGVVDSPLHFGNGTRLTVT.

V and J are TRBV11-2 and TRBJ2-3; D is unclear. V was trimmed by 2 bases and J by 2 bases, leaving 11 bases between them. CDR3 length equals 15 residues. Per the germline V gene, CDR1 is SGHAT and CDR2 is FQNNGV. In DNA, the CDR3 is TGTGCCAGCAGCTTACAGTTCCAGACCACAGATACGCAGTATTTT. Its protein is CASSLQFQTTDTQYF.

The chain carries TRBV2 and TRBJ2-1; D is uncertain. Germline loops: CDR1 SNHLY, CDR2 FYNNEI. Trimming pared 6 bases from V and 0 bases from J, leaving 12 bases between. The CDR3 has 15 residues. The CDR3 coding sequence is TGTGCCAGCAGCTACGACTCAGGCTCCTACAATGAGCAGTTCTTC. It is translated as CASSYDSGSYNEQFF.

The chain couples TRBV29-1 to TRBJ1-4, with D possibly TRBD1 on 6 matching bases. The CDR3 contains 15 residues. V was pared by 7 bases and J by 8 bases, with 23 bases between. The germline CDR1 and CDR2 sequences are SQVTM and ANQGSEA. CDR3 sequence reads: CSALRDKSQYEKLFF. CDR3 bases: TGCAGCGCCCTCCGGGACAAATCCCAATACGAAAAACTGTTTTTT.

Only one count was recorded for this clonotype. This chain links TRBV4-1 with TRBJ2-3; D not resolved. The germline V and J ends were trimmed by 1 base and 1 base, with 9 bases remaining between them. Per the germline V gene, CDR1 is MGHRA and CDR2 is YSYEKL. This CDR3 contains 15 residues. DNA of the CDR3: TGCGCCAGCAGCCAAGCTAGTGGGGGCACAGATACGCAGTATTTT. Protein sequence: CASSQASGGTDTQYF.

V is TRBV29-1 and J is TRBJ1-6, with TRBD1 matching 7 bases. The CDR3 contains 13 residues. After removal of 4 bases from V and 6 bases from J, the junction contained 3 bases not matched to a gene. Germline CDR1 and CDR2: SQVTM and ANQGSEA. CDR3 region: CSVGQGGNSPLHF. In DNA form, the CDR3 reads TGCAGCGTTGGACAGGGCGGTAATTCACCCCTCCACTTT.

Concerning this clonotype: Compared with germline, one end of the junction differs, possibly owing to a read error. This chain links TRBV7-7 with TRBJ2-2, with TRBD1 identical over 7 bases. The CDR3 extends over 15 amino acids. CDR1 is SSHAT, CDR2 FNYEAQ, per germline (reference sequence). CDR3 sequence reads: CASSLGQAGTGELFF. The CDR3 bases are TGTGCTAGCAGCCTAGGACAGGCGGGCACCGGGGAGCTGTTTTTT.

The chain couples TRBV27 to TRBJ2-7; 10 bases are a match to TRBD2. This CDR3 is built from 12 residues. The germline V gene encodes CDR1 MNHEY and CDR2 SMNVEV (reference sequence). V lost 7 bases, J lost 9 bases, and 6 bases stayed unmatched. The CDR3 DNA reads as TGTGCCAGCACCCCAGCGGGGGGGCGGCAGTACTTC. Amino acids: CASTPAGGRQYF.

CDR3 sequence: CASSGTSGGAYNEQFF. Written as DNA, the CDR3 is TGTGCCAGCAGCGGGACTAGCGGGGGGGCCTACAATGAGCAGTTCTTC. The chain couples TRBV3-1 to TRBJ2-1; 16 bases align to TRBD2. The V and J ends lost 5 bases and 2 bases, in that order; junction bases with no gene match: 0. The CDR3 has 16 residues. From germline, CDR1 is LGHDT and CDR2 YNNKEL (reference sequence).

The chain carries TRBV7-2 and TRBJ2-1; D may be TRBD2 (7 bases). CDR3 size: 12 residues. With 5 bases removed from V and 9 bases from J, the gap between germline ends came to 11 bases. Germline CDR1 reads SGHTA; CDR2 reads FQGNSA. CDR3 nucleotide sequence: TGTGCCAGCAGCCTCGCGGGGGCTGAGCAGTTCTTC. Its translation is CASSLAGAEQFF.

This clonotype came up once. The gene calls are TRBV20-1 and TRBJ2-1; D is unresolved. The germline V gene has CDR1 DFQATT and CDR2 SNEGSKA (reference sequence). Trimming took off 4 bases at V and 5 bases at J, with 21 bases between the two ends. CDR3 size: 16 residues. CDR3 residues: CSATLLGVMGNNEQFF. In DNA, the CDR3 is TGCAGTGCTACTCTCCTCGGCGTTATGGGGAACAATGAGCAGTTCTTC.

This chain links TRBV20-1 with TRBJ2-3, with D perhaps TRBD1 or TRBD2 (5 bases each). Looked up from germline, CDR1 is DFQATT and CDR2 is SNEGSKA (reference sequence). Trimming pared 3 bases from V and 4 bases from J, leaving 14 bases between. This CDR3 comprises 14 residues. The CDR3, as DNA: TGCAGTGCTAGGCATGGGGGTAGCGCAGATACGCAGTATTTT. Translation gives CSARHGGSADTQYF.

This rearrangement joins TRBV20-1 to TRBJ2-1; D is unclear. Trimming pared 6 bases from V and 5 bases from J, leaving 11 bases between. The CDR3 totals 12 residues. The V gene's germline CDR1 is DFQATT and CDR2 SNEGSKA (reference sequence). The CDR3 is CSAEAENNEQFF. CDR3 DNA: TGCAGTGCCGAGGCTGAAAACAATGAGCAGTTCTTC.

This chain connects TRBV2 to TRBJ2-2; 7 nucleotides match TRBD1. The length of the CDR3 is 15 residues. The J segment lost 7 bases and the V segment lost 5 bases, leaving 10 bases of the junction unmatched. Germline assignment: CDR1 SNHLY and CDR2 FYNNEI. CDR3 sequence: CASSYFRQGIGELFF. The CDR3 DNA follows: TGTGCCAGCAGTTACTTCCGACAGGGTATCGGGGAGCTGTTTTTT.

This chain uses TRBV20-1 with TRBJ2-1; 9 positions agree with TRBD2. Trimming cost V 6 bases and J 2 bases; bases outside gene matches: 5. The CDR3 has 14 residues. Per the germline V gene, CDR1 is DFQATT and CDR2 is SNEGSKA (reference sequence). Here the CDR3 reads CSADERGAYNEQFF. CDR3 nucleotides: TGCAGTGCAGATGAGCGGGGGGCCTACAATGAGCAGTTCTTC.

V gene TRBV2 combines with J gene TRBJ2-5; no reliable D call. Trimming took off 3 bases at V and 5 bases at J, with 13 bases between the two ends. CDR3 length: 14 residues. Germline V gene sequence: CDR1 SNHLY, CDR2 FYNNEI. The CDR3 bases are TGTGCCAGCAGTGACTTAGGGTTAGGGGAGACCCAGTACTTC. This translates into CASSDLGLGETQYF.

This chain connects TRBV30 to TRBJ2-3, with D tentatively TRBD1 or TRBD2 (6 bases each). This CDR3 region has 16 residues. The ends were cut back, 0 bases at V and 4 bases at J, with 17 bases in the middle. Per germline, CDR1 GTSNPN and CDR2 SVGIG (reference sequence). CDR3 sequence (DNA): TGTGCCTGGAGTGTAATAGGGTTAAGGGGGGCAGATACGCAGTATTTT. Its protein is CAWSVIGLRGADTQYF.

This chain connects TRBV12-3 or TRBV12-4 to TRBJ1-6; D is unclear. The CDR3 has 12 residues. The V gene lost 6 bases and the J gene lost 8 bases, with 8 bases spanning the gap. The CDR3 here is CASRSPDSPLHF. In nucleotides, the CDR3 is TGTGCCAGCAGATCTCCCGATTCACCCCTCCACTTT.

This clonotype appeared a single time. The chain has TRBV10-3 and TRBJ2-7; a weak D match, TRBD1 (6 bases). The CDR3 has 13 residues. The germline V gene encodes CDR1 ENHRY and CDR2 SYGVKD. The V end was cut by 10 bases, the J end by 6 bases, with 19 bases between. The CDR3, as DNA: TGTGCCACCTCAGGTCAGGGGATTGTCGAGCAGTACTTC. Its translation: CATSGQGIVEQYF.